The 8 T cell receptor beta chains below all came from one sample that was sequenced in a study of blood T cell repertoires in COVID-19 (dated by TCRdb to about 2020). The library relied on the immunoSEQ multiplex PCR assay. This is the immuneACCESS table as TCRdb keeps it, with only in-frame sequences that have V and J called. A part of the clones is gone; compared with another copy, unresolved V genes explain less than half, and the rest is unexplained. The sample includes 90,000 to 110,000 clones, with 70% to 90% observed a single time. Clones ranked in the top ten supply approximately 18% of the sample. The sample taken for sequencing was peripheral blood. All receptors come from a woman aged 55-75 years with acute or convalescent COVID-19.

The rearrangement links TRBV7-9 to TRBJ1-1; 12 bases map to TRBD1. Trimming at V came to 4 bases and at J to 4 bases, leaving 4 bases not matched to a gene. The CDR3 sequence is 15 residues long. The V gene's germline CDR1 is SEHNR and CDR2 FQNEAQ (reference sequence). CDR3 in amino acids: CASSWGQGASTEAFF. The DNA for the CDR3 is TGTGCCAGCAGCTGGGGACAGGGGGCAAGCACTGAAGCTTTCTTT. The full variable domain, its missing parts supplied by reference TRBV7-9 and TRBJ1-1, is DTGVSQNPRHKITKRGQNVTFRCDPISEHNRLYWYRQTLGQGPEFLTYFQNEAQLEKSRLLSDRFSAERPKGSFSTLEIQRTEQGDSAMYLCASSWGQGASTEAFFGQGTRLTVV.

The rearrangement joins TRBV28 to TRBJ1-5; 12 bases line up with TRBD1. V was pared by 4 bases and J by 7 bases, with 5 bases of the junction left unmatched. Germline V gene lookup returns CDR1 MDHEN and CDR2 SYDVKM. This CDR3 contains 15 residues. The CDR3 here is CASSSGTGGRQPQHF. The CDR3 DNA reads TGTGCCAGCAGTTCCGGGACAGGGGGCCGGCAGCCCCAGCATTTT.

The genes are TRBV27 and TRBJ2-7, with 7 bases lining up with TRBD1. The CDR3 has 16 residues. V was clipped by 6 bases and J by 6 bases; unmatched bases: 17. The V gene's germline CDR1 is MNHEY and CDR2 SMNVEV (reference sequence). The CDR3 DNA sequence: TGTGCCAGCAGCCCCCGATTGACAGGGATGGGTCGCGAGCAGTACTTC. Protein product: CASSPRLTGMGREQYF.

This clone was found many times. V is TRBV29-1 and J is TRBJ2-7; a possible D gene is TRBD1 (5 bases). Germline lookup yields CDR1 SQVTM and CDR2 ANQGSEA. The germline V and J ends were trimmed by 6 bases and 2 bases, with 14 bases remaining between them. The CDR3 is 13 amino acids. The CDR3 bases are TGCAGCGTGACCAGGGCCGACCCCTACGAGCAGTACTTC. Its protein product is CSVTRADPYEQYF.

This chain connects TRBV21-1 to TRBJ1-5; no DNA check was done on the table's D call, TRBD1. TRBV21-1 has pseudogene status. The CDR3 is made up of 13 amino acids. The chain's CDR3 is CASSRGPRWPQHF. Written as DNA, the CDR3 is TGTGCCAGCAGCAGGGGCCCCAGATGGCCCCAGCATTTT.

This rearrangement joins TRBV9 to TRBJ2-1; 8 bases line up with TRBD2. With 4 bases clipped from V and 8 bases from J, the junction kept 11 bases outside the gene matches. CDR1 and CDR2 from the germline V gene are SGDLS and YYNGEE. There are 15 residues in the CDR3. CDR3 loop: CASSLRTSMRDEQFF. CDR3 DNA: TGTGCCAGCAGCTTAAGGACTAGCATGCGGGATGAGCAGTTCTTC.

This sequence joins TRBV6-5 and TRBJ2-7; 8 positions match TRBD1. CDR1 and CDR2 (germline): MNHEY, SVGAGI. After removal of 7 bases from V and 4 bases from J, the junction contained 12 bases not matched to a gene. The CDR3 covers 15 residues. CDR3 protein: CASNFRQGPWYEQYF. The CDR3 DNA sequence: TGTGCCAGCAACTTTCGACAGGGGCCTTGGTACGAGCAGTACTTC.

The V gene is TRBV11-3, the J gene TRBJ2-2, with 13 bases lining up with TRBD2. Looked up from germline, CDR1 is SGHNT and CDR2 is YENEEA. The CDR3 sequence is 20 residues long. V lost 1 base to trimming and J lost 3 bases; unmatched junction nucleotides: 11. The CDR3 nucleotides read TGTGCCAGCAGCTTAGGGGTACTAGCGGGAGGGAAGTATGACACCGGGGAGCTGTTTTTT. This sequence encodes CASSLGVLAGGKYDTGELFF.